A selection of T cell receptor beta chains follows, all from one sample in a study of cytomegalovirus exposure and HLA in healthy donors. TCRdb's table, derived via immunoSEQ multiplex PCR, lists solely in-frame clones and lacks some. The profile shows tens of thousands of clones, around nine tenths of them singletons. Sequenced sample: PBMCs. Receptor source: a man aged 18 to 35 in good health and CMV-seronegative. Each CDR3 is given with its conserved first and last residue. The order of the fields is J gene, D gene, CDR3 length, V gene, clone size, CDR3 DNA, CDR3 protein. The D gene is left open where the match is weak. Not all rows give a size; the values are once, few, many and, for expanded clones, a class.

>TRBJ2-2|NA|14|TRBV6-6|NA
TGTGCCAGCAGTCCCCTCAGGGACACCGGGGAGCTGTTTTTT
CASSPLRDTGELFF
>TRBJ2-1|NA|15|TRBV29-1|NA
TGCAGCGGGGGGACACACGAAAAATTATACAATGAGCAGTTCTTC
CSGGTHEKLYNEQFF
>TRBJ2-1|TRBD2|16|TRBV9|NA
TGTGCCAGCAGCGCCCGGCTAGCGGGAGGTATCAATGAGCAGTTCTTC
CASSARLAGGINEQFF
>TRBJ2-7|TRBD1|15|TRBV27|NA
TGTGCCAGCAGTGAACCCGGGACAGGGGACTACGAGCAGTACTTC
CASSEPGTGDYEQYF
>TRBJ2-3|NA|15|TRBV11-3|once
TGTGCCAGCAGCTTAGGTCAGGGCGGCCCAGATACGCAGTATTTT
CASSLGQGGPDTQYF
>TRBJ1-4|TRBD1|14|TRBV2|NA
TGTGCCAGCAGTCCTACAGGGGTCTCCGAAAAACTGTTTTTT
CASSPTGVSEKLFF
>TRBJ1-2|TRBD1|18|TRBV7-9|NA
TGTGCCAGCAGCCCGTCGGACCAAGGAGGGGGCCCCAGCTATGGCTACACCTTC
CASSPSDQGGGPSYGYTF
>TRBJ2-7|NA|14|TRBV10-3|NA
TGTGCCATCAGTGAGTCCGGCGGGGTTTACGAGCAGTACTTC
CAISESGGVYEQYF
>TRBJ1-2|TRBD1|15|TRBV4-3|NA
TGCGCCAGCAGCCAAGATATCAGGGGGCTGAATGGCTACACCTTC
CASSQDIRGLNGYTF
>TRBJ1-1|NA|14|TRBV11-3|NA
TGTGCCAGCAGCCCCGTCCCCAGTTCCCGATTGGCTTTCTTT
CASSPVPSSRLAFF
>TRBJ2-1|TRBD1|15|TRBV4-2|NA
TGTGCCAGCAGCCAAGAACAGGGGGGTTACAATGAGCAGTTCTTC
CASSQEQGGYNEQFF
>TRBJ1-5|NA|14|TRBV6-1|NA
TGTGCCAGCAGAACTGCTAGTAGCAATCAGCCCCAGCATTTT
CASRTASSNQPQHF
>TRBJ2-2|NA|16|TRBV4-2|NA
TGTGCCAGCAGCCAAGGAAACTCCGGTAACACCGGGGAGCTGTTTTTT
CASSQGNSGNTGELFF
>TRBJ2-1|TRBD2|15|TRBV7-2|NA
TGTGCCAGCAGCTTAGCTAGCGGGCCTTACAATGAGCAGTTCTTC
CASSLASGPYNEQFF
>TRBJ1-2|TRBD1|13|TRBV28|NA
TGTGCCAGCAGTCCCGGGACAGGATTTGGCTACACCTTC
CASSPGTGFGYTF
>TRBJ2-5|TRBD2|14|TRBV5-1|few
TGCGCCAGCAGCTGGGGACTACTCGGAGAGACCCAGTACTTC
CASSWGLLGETQYF
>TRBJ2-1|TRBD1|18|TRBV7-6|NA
TGTGCCAGCAGCAACAGGGGAGGCGGGGACAGGGCGCACAATGAGCAGTTCTTC
CASSNRGGGDRAHNEQFF
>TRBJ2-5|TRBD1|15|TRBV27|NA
TGTGCCAGCAGTCCCAGAGGACAGGGCACTCAGACCCAGTACTTC
CASSPRGQGTQTQYF
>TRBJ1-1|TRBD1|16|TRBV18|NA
TGTGCCAGCTCACCAGCACAGGGGGCCGAGAACACTGAAGCTTTCTTT
CASSPAQGAENTEAFF
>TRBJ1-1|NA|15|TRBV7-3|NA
TGTGCCAGCAGCCGTACAGGAGGGGCGAACACTGAAGCTTTCTTT
CASSRTGGANTEAFF
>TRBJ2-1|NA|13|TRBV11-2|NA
TGTGCCAGCAGCTTAAATCGAGACAATGAGCAGTTCTTC
CASSLNRDNEQFF
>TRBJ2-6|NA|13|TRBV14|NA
TGTGCCAGCGCGATCTCTGGGGCCAACGTCCTGACTTTC
CASAISGANVLTF
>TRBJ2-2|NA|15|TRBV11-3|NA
TGTGCCAGCGCCCCCCCGGGATCCAACACCGGGGAGCTGTTTTTT
CASAPPGSNTGELFF
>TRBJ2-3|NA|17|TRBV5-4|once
TGTGCCAGCAGCTTGTCGCCGGCGATAGCGGAGGGAGATACGCAGTATTTT
CASSLSPAIAEGDTQYF
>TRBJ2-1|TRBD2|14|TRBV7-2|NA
TGTGCCAGCAGCTGGCGGGGGGCGTACAATGAGCAGTTCTTC
CASSWRGAYNEQFF
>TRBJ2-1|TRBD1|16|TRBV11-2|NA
TGTGCCAGCAGCTTACTGGACAGGGGACCTTACAATGAGCAGTTCTTC
CASSLLDRGPYNEQFF
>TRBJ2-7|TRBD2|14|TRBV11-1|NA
TGTGCCAGCAGCCTCGGCGGGAGGACCTACGAGCAGTACTTC
CASSLGGRTYEQYF
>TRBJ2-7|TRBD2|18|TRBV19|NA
TGTGCCAGTAGAGGCCCACTAGCGCCCACCGGGAGATTCCACGAGCAGTACTTC
CASRGPLAPTGRFHEQYF
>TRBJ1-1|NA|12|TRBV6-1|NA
TGTGCCAGCAGACGTAGGACAGATGAAGCTTTCTTT
CASRRRTDEAFF
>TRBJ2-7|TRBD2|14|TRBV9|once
TGTGCCAGCAGGGAGGGACTAGCGTTTTGGGAGCAGTACTTC
CASREGLAFWEQYF
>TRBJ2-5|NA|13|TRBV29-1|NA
TGCAGCGTTGAAGTTAGAGCAGCGGAGACCCAGTACTTC
CSVEVRAAETQYF